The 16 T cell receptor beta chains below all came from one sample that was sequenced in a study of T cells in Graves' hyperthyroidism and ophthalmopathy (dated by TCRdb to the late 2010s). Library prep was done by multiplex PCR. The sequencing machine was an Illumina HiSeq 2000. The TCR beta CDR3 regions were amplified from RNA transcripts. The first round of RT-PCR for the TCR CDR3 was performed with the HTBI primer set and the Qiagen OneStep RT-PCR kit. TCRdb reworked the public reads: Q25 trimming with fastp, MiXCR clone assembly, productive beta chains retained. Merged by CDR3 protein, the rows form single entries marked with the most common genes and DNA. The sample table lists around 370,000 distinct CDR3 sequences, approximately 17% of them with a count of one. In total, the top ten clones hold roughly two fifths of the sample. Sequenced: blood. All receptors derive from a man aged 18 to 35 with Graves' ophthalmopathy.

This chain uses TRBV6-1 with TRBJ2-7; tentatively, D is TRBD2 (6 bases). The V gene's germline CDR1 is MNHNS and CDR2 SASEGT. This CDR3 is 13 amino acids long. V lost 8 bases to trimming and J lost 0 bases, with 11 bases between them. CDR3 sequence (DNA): TGTGCCAGCGTTTCCGGGAGCTCCTACGAGCAGTACTTC. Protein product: CASVSGSSYEQYF.

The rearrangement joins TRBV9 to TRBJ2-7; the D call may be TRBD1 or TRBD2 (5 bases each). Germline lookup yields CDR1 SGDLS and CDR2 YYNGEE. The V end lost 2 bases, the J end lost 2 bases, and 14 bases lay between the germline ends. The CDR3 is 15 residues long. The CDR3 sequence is CASSVSALGAYEQYF. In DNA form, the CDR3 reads TGTGCCAGCAGCGTTTCAGCCCTGGGGGCCTACGAGCAGTACTTC.

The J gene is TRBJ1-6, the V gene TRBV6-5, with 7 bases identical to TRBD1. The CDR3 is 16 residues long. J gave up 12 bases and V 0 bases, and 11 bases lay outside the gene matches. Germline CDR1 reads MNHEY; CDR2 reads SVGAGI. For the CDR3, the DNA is TGTGCCAGCAGTTACTCGCACAGGGGCTTCCGGCTACCCCTCCACTTT. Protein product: CASSYSHRGFRLPLHF.

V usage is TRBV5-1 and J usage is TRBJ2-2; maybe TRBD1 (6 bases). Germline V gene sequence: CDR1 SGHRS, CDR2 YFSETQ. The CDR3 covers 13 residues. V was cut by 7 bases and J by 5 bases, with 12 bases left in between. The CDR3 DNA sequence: TGCGCCAGCCAGAAAACAGGGACCGGGGAGCTGTTTTTT. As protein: CASQKTGTGELFF.

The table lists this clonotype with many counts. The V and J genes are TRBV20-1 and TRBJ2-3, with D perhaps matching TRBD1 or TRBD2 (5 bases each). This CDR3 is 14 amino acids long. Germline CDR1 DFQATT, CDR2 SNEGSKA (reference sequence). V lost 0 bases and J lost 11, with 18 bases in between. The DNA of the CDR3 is TGCAGTGCTAGAGATTTGGGACCCAGGGAAGGGCAGTATTTT. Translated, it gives CSARDLGPREGQYF.

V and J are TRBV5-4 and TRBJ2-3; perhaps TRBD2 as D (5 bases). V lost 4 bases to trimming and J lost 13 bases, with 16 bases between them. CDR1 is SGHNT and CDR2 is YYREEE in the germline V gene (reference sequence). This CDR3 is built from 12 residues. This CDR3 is CASSPLSGSEYF. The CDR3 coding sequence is TGTGCCAGCAGCCCTCTATCGGGGTCCGAGTATTTT.

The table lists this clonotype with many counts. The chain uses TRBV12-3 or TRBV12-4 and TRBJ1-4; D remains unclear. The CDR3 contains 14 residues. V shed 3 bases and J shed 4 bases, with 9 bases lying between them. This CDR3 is CASSFRAYNEKLFF. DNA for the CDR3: TGTGCCAGCAGTTTTCGGGCCTATAATGAAAAACTGTTTTTT.

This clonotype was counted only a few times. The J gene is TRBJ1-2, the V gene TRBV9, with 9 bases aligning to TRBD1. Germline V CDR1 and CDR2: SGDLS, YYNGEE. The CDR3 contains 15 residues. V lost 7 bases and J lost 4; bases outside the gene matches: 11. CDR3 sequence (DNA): TGTGCCAGCCATAAGGGGGGGACAGGGTCCTATGGCTACACCTTC. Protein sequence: CASHKGGTGSYGYTF. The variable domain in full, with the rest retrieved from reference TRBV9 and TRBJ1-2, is DSGVTQTPKHLITATGQRVTLRCSPRSGDLSVYWYQQSLDQGLQFLIQYYNGEERAKGNILERFSAQQFPDLHSELNLSSLELGDSALYFCASHKGGTGSYGYTFGSGTRLTVV.

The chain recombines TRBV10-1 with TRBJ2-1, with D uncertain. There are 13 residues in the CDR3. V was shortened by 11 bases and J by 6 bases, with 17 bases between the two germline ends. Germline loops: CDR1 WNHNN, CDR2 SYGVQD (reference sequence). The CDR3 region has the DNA TGCGCCCAGAGGTCCCGCTATTCCAATGAGCAGTTCTTC. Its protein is CAQRSRYSNEQFF.

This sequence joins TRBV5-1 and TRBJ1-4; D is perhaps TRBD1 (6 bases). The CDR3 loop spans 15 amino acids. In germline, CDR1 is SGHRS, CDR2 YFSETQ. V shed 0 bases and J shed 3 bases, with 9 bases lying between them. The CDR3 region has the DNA TGCGCCAGCAGCTTGGAGAGGGGGTCTAATGAAAAACTGTTTTTT. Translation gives CASSLERGSNEKLFF.

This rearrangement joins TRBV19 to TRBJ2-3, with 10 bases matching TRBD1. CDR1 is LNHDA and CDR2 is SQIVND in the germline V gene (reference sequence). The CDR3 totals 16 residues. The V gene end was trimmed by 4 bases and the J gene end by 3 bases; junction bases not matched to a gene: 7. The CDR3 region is CASSKLTGGFTDTQYF. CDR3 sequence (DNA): TGTGCCAGTAGTAAGTTGACAGGGGGCTTTACAGATACGCAGTATTTT.

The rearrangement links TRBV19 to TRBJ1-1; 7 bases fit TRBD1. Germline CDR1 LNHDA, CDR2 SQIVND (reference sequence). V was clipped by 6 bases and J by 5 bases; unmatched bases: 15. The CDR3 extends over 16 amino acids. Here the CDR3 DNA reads TGTGCCAGTAGGGGGCCCCGGGACAGCCTTTCTACTGAAGCTTTCTTT. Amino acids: CASRGPRDSLSTEAFF.

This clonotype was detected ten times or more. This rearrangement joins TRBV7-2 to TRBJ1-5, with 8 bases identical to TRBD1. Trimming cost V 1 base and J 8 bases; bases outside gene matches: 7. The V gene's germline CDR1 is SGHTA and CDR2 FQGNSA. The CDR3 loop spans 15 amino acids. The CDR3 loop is CASSLVAGGREPQHF. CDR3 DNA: TGTGCCAGCAGCTTAGTAGCAGGGGGCCGTGAGCCCCAGCATTTT.

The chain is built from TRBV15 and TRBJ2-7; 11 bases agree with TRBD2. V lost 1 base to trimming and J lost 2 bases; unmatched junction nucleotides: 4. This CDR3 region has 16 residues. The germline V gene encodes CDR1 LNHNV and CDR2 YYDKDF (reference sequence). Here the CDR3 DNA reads TGTGCCACCAGCAGAGGGACTAGCGGGCCACCCTACGAGCAGTACTTC. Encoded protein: CATSRGTSGPPYEQYF.

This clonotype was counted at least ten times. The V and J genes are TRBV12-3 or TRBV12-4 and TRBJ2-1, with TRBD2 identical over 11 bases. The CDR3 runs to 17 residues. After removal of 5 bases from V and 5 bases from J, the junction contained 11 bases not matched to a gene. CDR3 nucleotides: TGTGCCAGCAGTCCGGTGGGTAGCGGGGGGGACGACAATGAGCAGTTCTTC. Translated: CASSPVGSGGDDNEQFF.

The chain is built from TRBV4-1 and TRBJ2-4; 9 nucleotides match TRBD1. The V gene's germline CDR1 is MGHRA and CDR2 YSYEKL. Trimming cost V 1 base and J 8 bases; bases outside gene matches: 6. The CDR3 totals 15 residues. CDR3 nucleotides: TGCGCCAGCAGCCAAGCAGACAGGGGGATAGACATTCAGTACTTC. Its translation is CASSQADRGIDIQYF.